This is a list of T cell receptor beta chains from one sample in a study of cytomegalovirus exposure and HLA in healthy donors. The table came from immunoSEQ multiplex PCR; TCRdb's copy has only in-frame clones and leaves some out. The sample contains fewer than 150,000 clones, roughly 71% of which appear only once. The sequencing input was PBMCs. All receptors derive from a woman between 50 and 59 years old in good health and CMV-seropositive. The CDR3 runs from the conserved cysteine through the conserved F or W. Each record gives: J gene, D gene, V gene, clone size, CDR3 DNA, CDR3 protein. A D gene is named only where the DNA matches it firmly. Rows give clone size only sometimes, using once, few, many, or a class for an expanded clone.

TRBJ2-3,TRBD2,TRBV4-2,once,TGTGCCAGCAGCCAAGTAACTAGCGGGGAGGAAGATACGCAGTATTTT,CASSQVTSGEEDTQYF
TRBJ1-2,TRBD1,TRBV11-3,-,TGTGCCAGCAGCTGGTCTCCGGACAGGGGCCACACCTTC,CASSWSPDRGHTF
TRBJ2-7,-,TRBV30,-,TGTGCCTGGAGTGTACTAAACGAGCAGTACTTC,CAWSVLNEQYF
TRBJ2-1,TRBD2,TRBV7-6,-,TGTGCCAGCAGCTTAGAGGCGCTAGCGGGGGGGCCGGAGCAGTTCTTC,CASSLEALAGGPEQFF
TRBJ1-5,-,TRBV7-9,-,TGTGCCAGCACCTCAGGAGGGGCGATTGGTCAGCCCCAGCATTTT,CASTSGGAIGQPQHF
TRBJ1-2,-,TRBV6-1,once,TGTGCCAGCAGTGAGCGGTCAGTGGAAAGATATGGCTACACCTTC,CASSERSVERYGYTF
TRBJ2-1,TRBD2,TRBV7-2,few,TGTGCCAGCAGCCTCCGACTAGCGGGGACCAATGAGCAGTTCTTC,CASSLRLAGTNEQFF
TRBJ2-1,TRBD1,TRBV29-1,-,TGCAGCGTTGATAGGACAGGGATTTACAATGAGCAGTTCTTC,CSVDRTGIYNEQFF
TRBJ2-6,-,TRBV7-9,few,TGTGCCGGCTGCCCCTCTGGGGCCAACGTCCTGACTTTC,CAGCPSGANVLTF
TRBJ2-1,-,TRBV7-9,-,TGTGCCAGCAGCTTAACAGACAATGAGCAGTTCTTC,CASSLTDNEQFF
TRBJ2-7,-,TRBV5-1,-,TGCGCCAGCAGCAGTACGACAGGCTCCTACGAGCAGTACTTC,CASSSTTGSYEQYF
TRBJ1-2,-,TRBV6-1,-,TGTGCCAGCAGTGATGGGGGCTCTAACTATGGCTACACCTTC,CASSDGGSNYGYTF
TRBJ1-2,-,TRBV7-9,-,TGTGCCAGCAGCTTCGGGCCTGGAGGTGGCTACACCTTC,CASSFGPGGGYTF
TRBJ1-4,-,TRBV18,-,TGTGCCAGCTCACCAGTCCAGGGGAGAACTAATGAAAAACTGTTTTTT,CASSPVQGRTNEKLFF
TRBJ1-2,-,TRBV4-3,-,TGCGCCAGCAGCCAAGATGCGGCAGGGTGGGCTAACTATGGCTACACCTTC,CASSQDAAGWANYGYTF
TRBJ1-1,TRBD1,TRBV5-1,-,TGCGCCCGCAGCCAGTTGGGGACAGGGTTCAACACTGAAGCTTTCTTT,CARSQLGTGFNTEAFF
TRBJ1-2,TRBD1,TRBV5-6,-,TGTGCCAGCAGGGACAGGGGGTTTGGCTACACCTTC,CASRDRGFGYTF
TRBJ1-1,-,TRBV4-2,few,TGTGCCAGCAGCCAAGTAGGAGGGAACACTGAAGCTTTCTTT,CASSQVGGNTEAFF
TRBJ2-7,-,TRBV4-1,few,TGCGCCAGCAGCCATGTTGGGACGGGGGTATGCGAGCAGTACTTC,CASSHVGTGVCEQYF
TRBJ2-7,-,TRBV6-1,-,TGTGCCAGCACCATGTACAGTTCGACGGAGCAGTACTTC,CASTMYSSTEQYF
TRBJ1-6,TRBD1,TRBV6-6,-,TGTGCCAGCAGCCGGGGACAGGGCAGCTCACCCCTCCACTTT,CASSRGQGSSPLHF
TRBJ2-3,-,TRBV5-6,-,TGTGCCAGCAGCTTGGTTCAGCGGGTTACGCAGGCAGATACGCAGTATTTT,CASSLVQRVTQADTQYF
TRBJ1-4,-,TRBV5-1,few,TGCGCCAGCAGGAGAGGGGGGAGGGCCGATGGTGAAAAACTGTTTTTT,CASRRGGRADGEKLFF